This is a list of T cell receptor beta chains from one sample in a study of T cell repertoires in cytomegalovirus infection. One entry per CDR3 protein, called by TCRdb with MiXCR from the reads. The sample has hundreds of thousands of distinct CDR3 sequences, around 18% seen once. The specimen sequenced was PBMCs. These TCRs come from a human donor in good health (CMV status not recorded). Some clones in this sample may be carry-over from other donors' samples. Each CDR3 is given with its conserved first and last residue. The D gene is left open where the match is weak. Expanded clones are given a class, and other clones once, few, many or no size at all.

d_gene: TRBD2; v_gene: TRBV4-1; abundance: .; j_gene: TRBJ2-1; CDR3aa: CASSQGEAGGGLEEQFF; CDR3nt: TGCGCCAGCAGCCAAGGAGAAGCGGGAGGAGGCCTCGAAGAGCAGTTCTTC
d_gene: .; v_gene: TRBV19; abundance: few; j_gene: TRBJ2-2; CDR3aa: CASSAVINTGELFF; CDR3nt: TGTGCCAGTAGCGCGGTAATTAACACCGGGGAGCTGTTTTTT
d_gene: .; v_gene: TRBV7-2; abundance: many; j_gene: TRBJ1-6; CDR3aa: CASSSMGNNSPLHF; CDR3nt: TGTGCCAGCAGCTCCATGGGAAATAATTCACCCCTCCACTTT
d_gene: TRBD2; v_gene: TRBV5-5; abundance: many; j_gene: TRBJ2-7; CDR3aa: CASSWGLAGDEQYF; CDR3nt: TGTGCCAGCAGCTGGGGACTAGCGGGAGACGAGCAGTACTTC
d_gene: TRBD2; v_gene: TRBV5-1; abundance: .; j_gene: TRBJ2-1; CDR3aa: CASSSGGFSYNEQFF; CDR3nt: TGCGCCAGCAGCTCGGGGGGGTTTTCCTACAATGAGCAGTTCTTC
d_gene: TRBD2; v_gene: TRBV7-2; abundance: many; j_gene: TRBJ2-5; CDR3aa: CASSLSRAAGQETQYF; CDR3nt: TGTGCCAGCAGCTTAAGTAGGGCAGCGGGACAAGAGACCCAGTACTTC
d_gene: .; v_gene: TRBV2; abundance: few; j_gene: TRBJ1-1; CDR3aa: CASSEASGTLNTEAFF; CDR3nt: TGTGCCAGCAGTGAAGCCTCAGGGACCCTGAACACTGAAGCTTTCTTT
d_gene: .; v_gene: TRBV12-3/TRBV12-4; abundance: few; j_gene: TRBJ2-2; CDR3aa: CASTRFGGPGTRELFF; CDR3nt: TGTGCCAGCACTCGATTCGGGGGTCCGGGCACCAGGGAGCTGTTTTTT
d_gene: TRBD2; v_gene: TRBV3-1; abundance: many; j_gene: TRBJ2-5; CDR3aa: CASSQAFGLAGGGETQYF; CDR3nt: TGTGCCAGCAGCCAAGCCTTCGGACTAGCGGGAGGTGGGGAGACCCAGTACTTC
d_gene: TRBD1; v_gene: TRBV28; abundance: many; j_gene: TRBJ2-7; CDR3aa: CASSLFTGQGYEQYF; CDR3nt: TGTGCCAGCAGTCTATTCACCGGACAGGGCTACGAGCAGTACTTC
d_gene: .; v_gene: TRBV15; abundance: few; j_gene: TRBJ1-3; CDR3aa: CATSRVPQDSGNTIYF; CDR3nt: TGTGCCACCAGCAGAGTTCCCCAGGACTCTGGAAACACCATATATTTT
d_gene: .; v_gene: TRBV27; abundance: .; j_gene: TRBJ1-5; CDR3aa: CASSSDSQYSNQPQHF; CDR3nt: TGTGCCAGCAGCTCTGACAGCCAATATAGCAATCAGCCCCAGCATTTT
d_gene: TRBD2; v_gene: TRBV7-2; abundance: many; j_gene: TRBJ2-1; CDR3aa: CASSLFRTSGGGDEQFF; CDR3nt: TGTGCCAGCAGCTTATTCCGGACTAGCGGGGGCGGGGATGAGCAGTTCTTC
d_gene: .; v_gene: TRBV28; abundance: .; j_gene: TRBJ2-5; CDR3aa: CASSLVLSETQYF; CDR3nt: TGTGCCAGCAGTTTAGTACTCTCAGAGACCCAGTACTTC
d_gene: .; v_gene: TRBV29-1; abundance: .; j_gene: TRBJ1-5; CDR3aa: CSVAWNGGPQHF; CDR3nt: TGCAGCGTTGCCTGGAACGGTGGGCCCCAGCATTTT
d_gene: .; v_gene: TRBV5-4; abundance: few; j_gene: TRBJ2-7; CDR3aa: CASRPDLGTYEQYF; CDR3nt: TGTGCAAGCAGGCCGGACCTCGGGACCTACGAGCAGTACTTC
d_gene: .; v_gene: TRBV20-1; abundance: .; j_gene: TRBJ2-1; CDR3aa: CSAPDRSSYNEQFF; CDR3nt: TGCAGTGCCCCCGACAGGAGCTCCTACAATGAGCAGTTCTTC
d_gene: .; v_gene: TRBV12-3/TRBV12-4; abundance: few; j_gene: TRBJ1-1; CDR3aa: CASSSGPFTEAFF; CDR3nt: TGTGCCAGCAGTTCGGGCCCTTTTACTGAAGCTTTCTTT
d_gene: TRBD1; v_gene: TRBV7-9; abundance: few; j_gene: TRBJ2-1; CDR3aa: CASSSGPRDRVNNEQFF; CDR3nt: TGTGCCAGCAGCTCCGGACCCCGGGACAGGGTCAACAATGAGCAGTTCTTC
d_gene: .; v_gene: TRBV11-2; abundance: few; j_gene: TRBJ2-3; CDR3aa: CASQKGTSDTQYF; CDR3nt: TGTGCCAGTCAAAAGGGCACCTCAGATACGCAGTATTTT
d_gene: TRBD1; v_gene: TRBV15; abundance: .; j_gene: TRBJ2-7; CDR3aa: CATRTGGTGGSYEQYF; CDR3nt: TGTGCCACCCGGACAGGGGGCACCGGGGGTTCCTACGAGCAGTACTTC
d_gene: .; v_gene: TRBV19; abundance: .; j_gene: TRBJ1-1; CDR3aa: CASSNSVMNTEAFF; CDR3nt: TGTGCCAGTAGCAACTCAGTGATGAACACTGAAGCTTTCTTT
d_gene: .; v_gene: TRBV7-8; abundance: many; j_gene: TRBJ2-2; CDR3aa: CASSLALGRTGELFF; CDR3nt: TGTGCCAGCAGCTTAGCGCTGGGGAGGACCGGGGAGCTGTTTTTT
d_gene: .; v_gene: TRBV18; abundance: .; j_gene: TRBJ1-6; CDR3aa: CASSPQGGSNNSPLHF; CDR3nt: TGTGCCAGCTCACCACAGGGAGGCAGCAATAATTCACCCCTCCACTTT
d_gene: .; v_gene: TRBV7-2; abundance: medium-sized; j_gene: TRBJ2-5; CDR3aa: CASSFDSSGVTQYF; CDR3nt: TGTGCCAGCAGCTTTGACTCGTCCGGTGTGACCCAGTACTTC
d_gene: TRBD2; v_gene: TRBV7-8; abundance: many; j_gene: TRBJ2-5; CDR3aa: CASNLSGEKETQYF; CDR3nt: TGTGCCAGCAACCTTAGCGGGGAGAAAGAGACCCAGTACTTC
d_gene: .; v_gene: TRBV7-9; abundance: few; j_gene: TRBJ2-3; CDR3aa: CASSQTSLGTDTQYF; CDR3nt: TGTGCCAGCAGCCAAACCTCCCTGGGCACAGATACGCAGTATTTT
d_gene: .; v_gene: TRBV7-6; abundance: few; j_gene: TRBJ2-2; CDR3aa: CASSLEADHTGELFF; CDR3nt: TGTGCCAGCAGCTTAGAGGCGGACCACACCGGGGAGCTGTTTTTT
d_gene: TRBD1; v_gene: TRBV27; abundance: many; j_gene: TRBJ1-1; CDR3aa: CASRDSLLMNTEAFF; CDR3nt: TGTGCCAGCCGGGACAGCCTCTTAATGAACACTGAAGCTTTCTTT
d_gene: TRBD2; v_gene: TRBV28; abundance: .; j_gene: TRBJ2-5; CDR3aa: CASSYGLAGGGQETQYF; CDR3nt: TGTGCCAGCAGCTACGGACTAGCGGGGGGAGGCCAAGAGACCCAGTACTTC
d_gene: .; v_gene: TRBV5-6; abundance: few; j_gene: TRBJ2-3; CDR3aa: CASSFLHGDTQYF; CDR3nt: TGTGCCAGCAGCTTCTTACACGGAGATACGCAGTATTTT
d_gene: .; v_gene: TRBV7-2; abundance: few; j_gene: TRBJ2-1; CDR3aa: CASSRIRGNEQFF; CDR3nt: TGTGCCAGCAGCCGAATCCGAGGCAATGAGCAGTTCTTC
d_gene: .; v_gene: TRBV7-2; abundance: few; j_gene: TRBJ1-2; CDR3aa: CASSFRGWGQGRSGGYTF; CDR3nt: TGTGCCAGCAGCTTTCGGGGCTGGGGCCAGGGGAGGTCCGGGGGCTACACCTTC
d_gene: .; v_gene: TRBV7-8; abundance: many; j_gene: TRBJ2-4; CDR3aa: CASSTPEGVKNIQYF; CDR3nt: TGTGCCAGCAGCACCCCCGAGGGAGTCAAAAACATTCAGTACTTC
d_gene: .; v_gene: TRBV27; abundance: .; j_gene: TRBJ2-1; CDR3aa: CASSFTGWDEQFF; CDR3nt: TGTGCCAGCAGTTTTACAGGGTGGGATGAGCAGTTCTTC
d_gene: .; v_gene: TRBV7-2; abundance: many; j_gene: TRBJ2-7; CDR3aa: CASSRTPTDEQYF; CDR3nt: TGTGCCAGCAGCCGGACCCCTACCGACGAGCAGTACTTC
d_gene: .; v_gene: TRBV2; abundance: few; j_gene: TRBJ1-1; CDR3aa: CASSSLGPGNTEAFF; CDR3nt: TGTGCCAGCAGTTCCTTAGGCCCGGGGAACACTGAAGCTTTCTTT
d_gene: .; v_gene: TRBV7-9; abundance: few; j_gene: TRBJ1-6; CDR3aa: CASSLAGPYSPLHF; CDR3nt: TGTGCCAGCAGCTTAGCAGGTCCTTATTCACCCCTCCACTTT
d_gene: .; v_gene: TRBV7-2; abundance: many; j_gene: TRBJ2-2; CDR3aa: CATSPEGFGELFF; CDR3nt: TGTGCCACCAGCCCGGAGGGGTTCGGGGAGCTGTTTTTT
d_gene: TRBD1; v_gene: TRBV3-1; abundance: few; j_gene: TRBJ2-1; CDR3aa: CASSQSWDRSEQFF; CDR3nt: TGTGCCAGCAGCCAATCCTGGGACAGATCTGAGCAGTTCTTC
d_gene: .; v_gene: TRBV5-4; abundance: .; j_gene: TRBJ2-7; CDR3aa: CASSSMWSGRDEQYF; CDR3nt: TGTGCCAGCAGCTCGATGTGGAGTGGCAGGGACGAGCAGTACTTC
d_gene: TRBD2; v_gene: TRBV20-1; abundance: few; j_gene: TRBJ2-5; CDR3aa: CSARSTSGGRPETQYF; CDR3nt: TGCAGTGCTAGATCCACTAGCGGGGGGAGGCCGGAGACCCAGTACTTC
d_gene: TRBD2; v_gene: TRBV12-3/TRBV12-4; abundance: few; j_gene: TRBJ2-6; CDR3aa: CASSFRTSESGANVLTF; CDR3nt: TGTGCCAGCAGTTTCCGGACTAGCGAATCTGGGGCCAACGTCCTGACTTTC
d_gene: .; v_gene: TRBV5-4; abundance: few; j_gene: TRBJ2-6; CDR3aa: CASKSPGSGANVLTF; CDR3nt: TGTGCCAGCAAGTCCCCAGGGTCTGGGGCCAACGTCCTGACTTTC
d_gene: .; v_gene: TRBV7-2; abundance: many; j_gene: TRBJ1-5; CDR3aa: CASSLSSGHQPQHF; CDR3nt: TGTGCCAGCAGCTTAAGCTCAGGGCATCAGCCCCAGCATTTT
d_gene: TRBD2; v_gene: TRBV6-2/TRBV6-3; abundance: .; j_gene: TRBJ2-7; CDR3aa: CASSGTRYEQYF; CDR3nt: TGTGCCAGCAGCGGGACTAGATACGAGCAGTACTTC
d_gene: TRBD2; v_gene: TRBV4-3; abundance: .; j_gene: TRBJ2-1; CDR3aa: CASSQGSGGSYNEQFF; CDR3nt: TGCGCCAGCAGCCAAGGAAGCGGGGGCTCCTACAATGAGCAGTTCTTC
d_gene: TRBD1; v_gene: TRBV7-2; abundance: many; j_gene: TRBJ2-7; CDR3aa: CASSSPRAGGGLYYEQYF; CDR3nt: TGTGCCAGCAGCTCTCCCCGGGCAGGGGGTGGACTGTACTACGAGCAGTACTTC